What follows is one T cell receptor beta chain and its context. Its antigen is undetermined. This record belongs to a study of cytomegalovirus exposure and HLA in healthy donors. In the study overall: Caucasian-associated ancestry cluster membership applied to about four fifths of several hundred genotyped donors. Study-wide results and limits: Altogether, around 160 TCR beta chains were recorded as cytomegalovirus-associated. The authors reported that TCR beta sequences could predict HLA-A and HLA-B alleles. These predictions were accurate for most subjects in the first cohort. Presence/absence comparisons presumed near-even sequencing depth among donors.

The CDR3 spans 15 residues. Germline CDR1 is MDHEN and CDR2 is SYDVKM. V dropped 6 bases and J dropped 0; count of bases not matched to a gene: 4. The PCR ran on 60 Vbeta and 13 Jbeta primers. Clones were sequenced by immunoSEQ multiplex PCR, and TCRdb holds only the in-frame ones, with some missing. The sample holds under 200,000 clones, 82% seen once. The specimen was PBMCs. The receptor comes from a girl under 18 in good health and CMV-seropositive. The chain employs TRBV28 and TRBJ2-2; 7 bases agree with TRBD1. CDR3 in DNA: TGTGCCAGCAGAGATCAGGGGGCGAACACCGGGGAGCTGTTTTTT. As protein: CASRDQGANTGELFF. Together with reference TRBV28 and TRBJ2-2, the CDR3 gives the full variable domain: DVKVTQSSRYLVKRTGEKVFLECVQDMDHENMFWYRQDPGLGLRLIYFSYDVKMKEKGDIPEGYSVSREKKERFSLILESASTNQTSMYLCASRDQGANTGELFFGEGSRLTVL.